Presented here are 15 T cell receptor beta chains from one specimen sequenced in a study of PD-L1 blockade in urothelial cancer. Described time point: peripheral blood 6 weeks after treatment start. TCRdb's table, derived via immunoSEQ multiplex PCR, lists solely in-frame clones and lacks some. Among tens of thousands of clones listed, approximately 85% were seen once. Source: PBMCs, taken around atezolizumab (anti-PD-L1) treatment. The receptors were gathered from a man between 65 and 80 years old with urothelial cancer.

J is TRBJ1-2 and V is TRBV6-1; maybe TRBD1 (5 bases). The germline CDR1 and CDR2 sequences are MNHNS and SASEGT. V was pared by 6 bases and J by 8 bases, with 13 bases between. This CDR3 region has 12 residues. CDR3 protein: CASSPDSDGYTF. The CDR3 DNA sequence: TGTGCCAGCAGCCCCGACAGCGACGGCTACACCTTC.

The rearrangement uses TRBV6-5 and TRBJ2-1, with 12 bases matching TRBD2. V dropped 5 bases and J dropped 7; count of bases not matched to a gene: 6. The CDR3 has 15 residues. The V gene's germline CDR1 is MNHEY and CDR2 SVGAGI. The CDR3 DNA sequence: TGTGCCAGCAGTCCGACTAGCGGGAGAAGGAATGAGCAGTTCTTC. This encodes CASSPTSGRRNEQFF.

Written as DNA, the CDR3 is TGTGCCATCAGTACCTCCGGGACAGGGGGCTCCGAGCAGTACTTC. This gives the protein CAISTSGTGGSEQYF. The V and J genes are TRBV10-3 and TRBJ2-7, with TRBD1 identical over 12 bases. The ends lost 5 bases at V and 6 bases at J; junction bases unmatched: 8. Germline values: CDR1 ENHRY, CDR2 SYGVKD. This CDR3 spans 15 amino acids.

The CDR3 region has the DNA TGTGCCAGCAGCAGAGTCTCCGGACAGGGGGCCTACGAGCAGTACTTC. This sequence encodes CASSRVSGQGAYEQYF. The chain links TRBV28 to TRBJ2-7, with 10 nucleotides matching TRBD1. CDR3 length equals 16 residues. CDR1 MDHEN and CDR2 SYDVKM come from the germline V gene. The trim removed 6 bases at V and 2 bases at J, leaving 10 bases unmatched.

Written as DNA, the CDR3 is TGTGCCATCGGCCGGAGCGGTAATGAGCAGTTCTTC. Translating it yields CAIGRSGNEQFF. This chain uses TRBV27 with TRBJ2-1; D possibly corresponds to TRBD2 (5 bases). The germline V gene has CDR1 MNHEY and CDR2 SMNVEV (reference sequence). With 10 bases removed from V and 7 bases from J, the gap between germline ends came to 14 bases. There are 12 residues in the CDR3.

This clone has more than one count but fewer than ten. J is TRBJ2-7 and V is TRBV6-1, with D possibly being TRBD2 (5 bases). CDR3 length: 14 amino acids. Germline assignment: CDR1 MNHNS and CDR2 SASEGT. Trimming pared 11 bases from V and 1 base from J, leaving 18 bases between. CDR3 bases: TGTGCCTCATTGGGAGATGGGCTGTCCTACGAGCAGTACTTC. This codes for CASLGDGLSYEQYF.

The chain has TRBV7-9 and TRBJ2-7, with D perhaps matching TRBD2 (5 bases). V lost 10 bases to trimming and J lost 0 bases, with 16 bases between them. CDR3 length equals 14 residues. Germline CDR1 reads SEHNR; CDR2 reads FQNEAQ (reference sequence). The CDR3 sequence is CAIRRGDNSYEQYF. CDR3 nucleotide sequence: TGTGCCATCCGCCGGGGAGACAACTCCTACGAGCAGTACTTC.

This rearrangement joins TRBV6-1 to TRBJ2-5, with 11 bases matching TRBD2. The CDR3 loop spans 14 amino acids. V lost 6 bases to trimming and J lost 7 bases; unmatched junction nucleotides: 7. Per germline, CDR1 MNHNS and CDR2 SASEGT. CDR3 DNA sequence: TGTGCCAGCAGGGCAGGGACTAGCGGAAGGACCCAGTACTTC. This translates into CASRAGTSGRTQYF.

The genes are TRBV5-1 and TRBJ2-7, with D possibly matching TRBD2 (6 bases). CDR3 length equals 19 residues. The V end was cut by 1 base, the J end by 0 bases, with 23 bases between. CDR1 and CDR2 (germline): SGHRS, YFSETQ. The CDR3 nucleotides read TGCGCCAGCAGCTTGACGGGGACCGGGAGCCAGCCCAGCTCCTACGAGCAGTACTTC. Translated, it gives CASSLTGTGSQPSSYEQYF.

V is TRBV30 and J is TRBJ1-2, with D perhaps matching TRBD1 (6 bases). V lost 2 bases and J lost 4, with 14 bases in between. CDR1 is GTSNPN, CDR2 SVGIG, per germline (reference sequence). The CDR3 is 14 amino acids. The chain's CDR3 is CAWSPGTMGYGYTF. The DNA for the CDR3 is TGTGCCTGGAGTCCTGGGACAATGGGCTATGGCTACACCTTC.

The chain recombines TRBV9 with TRBJ2-7; 9 bases line up with TRBD2. The CDR3 is 15 residues long. V dropped 0 bases and J dropped 2; count of bases not matched to a gene: 3. CDR1 is SGDLS and CDR2 is YYNGEE in the germline V gene. The CDR3 DNA follows: TGTGCCAGCAGCGTAGGACTAGCGGAACCCTACGAGCAGTACTTC. Its translation: CASSVGLAEPYEQYF.

CDR3 in DNA: TGTGCCAGCAGGGCCGGGACTAGCGTTAACTACGAGCAGTACTTC. Translating it yields CASRAGTSVNYEQYF. The chain employs TRBV11-1 and TRBJ2-7; 10 bases line up with TRBD2. CDR1 and CDR2 (germline): SGHAT, FQDESV (reference sequence). V shed 6 bases, J shed 3 bases, and the junction held 8 bases outside the gene matches. The CDR3 extends over 15 amino acids.

This clone was counted a single time. The rearrangement uses TRBV15 and TRBJ1-3; D possibly corresponds to TRBD1 (5 bases). The CDR3 loop spans 15 amino acids. The germline V and J ends were trimmed by 0 bases and 0 bases, with 6 bases remaining between them. Germline V gives CDR1 LNHNV, CDR2 YYDKDF (reference sequence). The CDR3 DNA reads TGTGCCACCAGCAGAGAGACAGACTCTGGAAACACCATATATTTT. Residues: CATSRETDSGNTIYF.

Note on this clone: Other nucleotide sequences from this sample produce the same CDR3. The J gene is TRBJ2-7, the V gene TRBV11-3; 7 nucleotides line up with TRBD2. The V gene end was trimmed by 0 bases and the J gene end by 7 bases; junction bases not matched to a gene: 3. Germline values: CDR1 SGHNT, CDR2 YENEEA. CDR3 length: 13 residues. CDR3 bases: TGTGCCAGCAGCTTAGACGCCGGGAGGGAGCAGTACTTC. Its protein is CASSLDAGREQYF.

This clone has only a few counts. The chain couples TRBV11-2 to TRBJ2-1; 7 positions match TRBD2. Germline CDR1 SGHAT, CDR2 FQNNGV. There are 18 residues in the CDR3. The V gene end was trimmed by 7 bases and the J gene end by 1 base; junction bases not matched to a gene: 16. This chain's CDR3 is CASTNVRDYINSYNEQFF. For the CDR3, the DNA is TGTGCCAGCACCAACGTAAGGGACTATATCAATTCCTACAATGAGCAGTTCTTC.